These T cell receptor beta chains were read from a single sample in a study of beta chain features in type 1 diabetes. Clones were read by immunoSEQ multiplex PCR, and TCRdb kept only the in-frame ones, dropping some. The sample has 150,000 or so clones, 7.5% to 10% seen once. The sample taken for sequencing was central memory CD4+ T cells from blood. These receptors were taken from a woman aged 18-35 years in good health. CDR3s include the opening cysteine and the closing phenylalanine or tryptophan. Each record gives: CDR3 length, clone size, J gene, D gene, V gene, CDR3 protein, CDR3 DNA. A D gene is named only where the DNA matches it firmly. Rows may omit the clone size; those that give it use once, few, many or a size class.

CDR3 length: 15
clone size: many
J gene: TRBJ2-4
D gene: .
V gene: TRBV5-6
CDR3 protein: CASSPASRGKNIQYF
CDR3 DNA: TGTGCCAGCAGCCCGGCAAGTCGCGGAAAAAACATTCAGTACTTC

CDR3 length: 12
clone size: .
J gene: TRBJ2-5
D gene: .
V gene: TRBV6-1
CDR3 protein: CASSRDTETQYF
CDR3 DNA: TGTGCCAGCAGTAGGGACACCGAGACCCAGTACTTC

CDR3 length: 15
clone size: few
J gene: TRBJ2-3
D gene: TRBD1
V gene: TRBV13
CDR3 protein: CASSPDRGRVDTQYF
CDR3 DNA: TGTGCCAGCAGCCCGGACAGGGGGAGGGTAGATACGCAGTATTTT

CDR3 length: 12
clone size: few
J gene: TRBJ2-7
D gene: .
V gene: TRBV30
CDR3 protein: CAWSHDFYEQYF
CDR3 DNA: TGTGCCTGGAGTCACGACTTTTACGAGCAGTACTTC

CDR3 length: 19
clone size: few
J gene: TRBJ2-1
D gene: TRBD1
V gene: TRBV4-1
CDR3 protein: CASSQEDPSQGAVYNEQFF
CDR3 DNA: TGCGCCAGCAGCCAAGAAGACCCCTCCCAGGGGGCAGTCTACAATGAGCAGTTCTTC

CDR3 length: 13
clone size: .
J gene: TRBJ1-2
D gene: .
V gene: TRBV6-5
CDR3 protein: CASTLDSRYGYTF
CDR3 DNA: TGTGCCAGCACCTTGGACAGCCGTTATGGCTACACCTTC

CDR3 length: 14
clone size: .
J gene: TRBJ1-1
D gene: TRBD1
V gene: TRBV6-5
CDR3 protein: CASSLQGANTEAFF
CDR3 DNA: TGTGCCAGCAGTCTGCAGGGGGCAAACACTGAAGCTTTCTTT

CDR3 length: 16
clone size: few
J gene: TRBJ1-5
D gene: .
V gene: TRBV18
CDR3 protein: CASSPQSRGMDQPQHF
CDR3 DNA: TGTGCCAGCTCACCACAGTCCAGGGGAATGGATCAGCCCCAGCATTTT

CDR3 length: 15
clone size: few
J gene: TRBJ2-7
D gene: TRBD2
V gene: TRBV4-2
CDR3 protein: CASSRTGTSQVEQYF
CDR3 DNA: TGTGCCAGCAGCCGAACCGGGACTAGCCAGGTCGAGCAGTACTTC

CDR3 length: 18
clone size: once
J gene: TRBJ2-3
D gene: TRBD2
V gene: TRBV2
CDR3 protein: CASSAETSGRAATDTQYF
CDR3 DNA: TGTGCCAGCAGTGCAGAGACTAGCGGGAGGGCCGCCACAGATACGCAGTATTTT

CDR3 length: 14
clone size: .
J gene: TRBJ1-3
D gene: .
V gene: TRBV30
CDR3 protein: CAWAHRVSGNTIYF
CDR3 DNA: TGTGCCTGGGCCCACAGGGTTTCTGGAAACACCATATATTTT

CDR3 length: 16
clone size: .
J gene: TRBJ1-4
D gene: TRBD1
V gene: TRBV6-5
CDR3 protein: CASSYSGGTGGEKLFF
CDR3 DNA: TGTGCCAGCAGTTACTCAGGGGGGACAGGGGGCGAGAAACTGTTTTTT

CDR3 length: 13
clone size: .
J gene: TRBJ2-7
D gene: TRBD1
V gene: TRBV5-1
CDR3 protein: CASSSGQTYEQYF
CDR3 DNA: TGCGCCAGCAGCTCGGGACAGACCTACGAGCAGTACTTC

CDR3 length: 15
clone size: few
J gene: TRBJ2-7
D gene: TRBD1
V gene: TRBV25-1
CDR3 protein: CASSPHSGQGYEQYF
CDR3 DNA: TGTGCCAGCAGTCCCCATTCGGGACAGGGCTACGAGCAGTACTTC

CDR3 length: 15
clone size: few
J gene: TRBJ2-2
D gene: TRBD1
V gene: TRBV30
CDR3 protein: CACTGTGGFTGELFF
CDR3 DNA: TGTGCCTGCACCGGGACAGGGGGATTCACCGGGGAGCTGTTTTTT

CDR3 length: 13
clone size: few
J gene: TRBJ1-2
D gene: TRBD1
V gene: TRBV19
CDR3 protein: CASFPNRGQGYTF
CDR3 DNA: TGTGCCAGTTTTCCAAACAGGGGGCAAGGCTACACCTTC

CDR3 length: 15
clone size: .
J gene: TRBJ1-5
D gene: .
V gene: TRBV7-3
CDR3 protein: CASPVRDTIYQPQHF
CDR3 DNA: TGTGCCAGCCCGGTGAGGGACACAATCTATCAGCCCCAGCATTTT

CDR3 length: 15
clone size: few
J gene: TRBJ2-1
D gene: .
V gene: TRBV4-3
CDR3 protein: CASSQTRLNYNEQFF
CDR3 DNA: TGCGCCAGCAGTCAAACTAGGCTTAACTACAATGAGCAGTTCTTC

CDR3 length: 15
clone size: .
J gene: TRBJ1-1
D gene: .
V gene: TRBV6-5
CDR3 protein: CASSYSGAESTEAFF
CDR3 DNA: TGTGCCAGCAGTTACTCGGGGGCGGAAAGTACTGAAGCTTTCTTT

CDR3 length: 15
clone size: few
J gene: TRBJ2-7
D gene: .
V gene: TRBV4-2
CDR3 protein: CASSQDSTGSYEQYF
CDR3 DNA: TGTGCCAGCAGCCAAGATTCCACAGGGTCTTACGAGCAGTACTTC

CDR3 length: 17
clone size: few
J gene: TRBJ2-5
D gene: TRBD2
V gene: TRBV11-2
CDR3 protein: CASSPRTSGRRRETQYF
CDR3 DNA: TGTGCCAGCAGCCCGCGGACTAGCGGGAGGAGGAGAGAGACCCAGTACTTC

CDR3 length: 15
clone size: .
J gene: TRBJ1-2
D gene: .
V gene: TRBV5-1
CDR3 protein: CASSTDTQGPYGYTF
CDR3 DNA: TGCGCCAGCAGCACCGACACCCAGGGTCCCTATGGCTACACCTTC

CDR3 length: 13
clone size: few
J gene: TRBJ1-2
D gene: .
V gene: TRBV18
CDR3 protein: CASATGGLYGYTF
CDR3 DNA: TGTGCCAGCGCCACCGGAGGGCTCTATGGCTACACCTTC

CDR3 length: 14
clone size: .
J gene: TRBJ2-1
D gene: TRBD2
V gene: TRBV9
CDR3 protein: CASSKGWEGHEQFF
CDR3 DNA: TGTGCCAGCAGCAAAGGGTGGGAGGGCCATGAGCAGTTCTTC

CDR3 length: 14
clone size: .
J gene: TRBJ1-1
D gene: TRBD1
V gene: TRBV10-3
CDR3 protein: CAITSDRGPTEAFF
CDR3 DNA: TGTGCCATCACCTCGGACAGGGGGCCAACTGAAGCTTTCTTT

CDR3 length: 13
clone size: few
J gene: TRBJ1-1
D gene: TRBD1
V gene: TRBV6-5
CDR3 protein: CASSYPGQGKAFF
CDR3 DNA: TGTGCCAGCAGTTACCCAGGACAGGGCAAAGCTTTCTTT

CDR3 length: 15
clone size: .
J gene: TRBJ2-7
D gene: .
V gene: TRBV11-2
CDR3 protein: CASRRNRVPSYEQYF
CDR3 DNA: TGTGCCAGCAGGAGAAACAGGGTTCCATCCTACGAGCAGTACTTC

CDR3 length: 13
clone size: few
J gene: TRBJ2-7
D gene: .
V gene: TRBV5-1
CDR3 protein: CASSRGGTYEQYF
CDR3 DNA: TGCGCCAGCAGCCGAGGGGGTACCTACGAGCAGTACTTC

CDR3 length: 16
clone size: few
J gene: TRBJ2-4
D gene: TRBD2
V gene: TRBV18
CDR3 protein: CASSQTSGDGKNIQYF
CDR3 DNA: TGTGCCAGCTCACAGACTAGCGGGGATGGGAAAAACATTCAGTACTTC

CDR3 length: 14
clone size: few
J gene: TRBJ2-7
D gene: TRBD1
V gene: TRBV7-9
CDR3 protein: CASSSTGGINEQYF
CDR3 DNA: TGTGCCAGCAGTTCGACAGGGGGCATTAACGAGCAGTACTTC

CDR3 length: 16
clone size: few
J gene: TRBJ1-1
D gene: TRBD1
V gene: TRBV6-5
CDR3 protein: CASSYGRGQMNTEAFF
CDR3 DNA: TGTGCCAGCAGTTACGGCAGGGGACAGATGAACACTGAAGCTTTCTTT

CDR3 length: 14
clone size: once
J gene: TRBJ1-2
D gene: .
V gene: TRBV18
CDR3 protein: CASSPSQEYYGYTF
CDR3 DNA: TGTGCCAGCTCTCCGTCTCAGGAATACTATGGCTACACCTTC

CDR3 length: 16
clone size: many
J gene: TRBJ2-3
D gene: TRBD2
V gene: TRBV9
CDR3 protein: CASSVVAGGPSDTQYF
CDR3 DNA: TGTGCCAGCAGCGTAGTAGCGGGAGGGCCCTCAGATACGCAGTATTTT

CDR3 length: 14
clone size: few
J gene: TRBJ1-5
D gene: TRBD1
V gene: TRBV2
CDR3 protein: CASSPDRVNQPQHF
CDR3 DNA: TGTGCCAGCAGTCCGGACAGGGTCAATCAGCCCCAGCATTTT

CDR3 length: 15
clone size: few
J gene: TRBJ1-5
D gene: .
V gene: TRBV7-8
CDR3 protein: CASSLEGVSNQPQHF
CDR3 DNA: TGTGCCAGCAGCTTAGAAGGGGTCAGCAATCAGCCCCAGCATTTT

CDR3 length: 16
clone size: few
J gene: TRBJ2-2
D gene: TRBD1
V gene: TRBV18
CDR3 protein: CASSPGQPINTGELFF
CDR3 DNA: TGTGCCAGCTCACCGGGACAGCCTATTAACACCGGGGAGCTGTTTTTT

CDR3 length: 14
clone size: .
J gene: TRBJ2-2
D gene: TRBD2
V gene: TRBV4-1
CDR3 protein: CASRKREDTGELFF
CDR3 DNA: TGCGCCAGCAGGAAGCGGGAAGACACCGGGGAGCTGTTTTTT

CDR3 length: 14
clone size: few
J gene: TRBJ2-5
D gene: TRBD1
V gene: TRBV7-2
CDR3 protein: CASSFGQGGETQYF
CDR3 DNA: TGTGCCAGCAGCTTTGGACAGGGAGGAGAGACCCAGTACTTC

CDR3 length: 13
clone size: .
J gene: TRBJ1-2
D gene: .
V gene: TRBV9
CDR3 protein: CASSARDTVGYTF
CDR3 DNA: TGTGCCAGCAGCGCCCGGGACACTGTGGGCTACACCTTC

CDR3 length: 15
clone size: few
J gene: TRBJ2-2
D gene: .
V gene: TRBV11-1
CDR3 protein: CASSLWSGSTGELFF
CDR3 DNA: TGTGCCAGCAGCTTGTGGAGCGGGTCCACCGGGGAGCTGTTTTTT

CDR3 length: 15
clone size: .
J gene: TRBJ2-1
D gene: .
V gene: TRBV19
CDR3 protein: CASSGRTAGDNEQFF
CDR3 DNA: TGTGCCAGTAGTGGTAGGACAGCCGGGGACAATGAGCAGTTCTTC

CDR3 length: 15
clone size: .
J gene: TRBJ2-5
D gene: .
V gene: TRBV5-1
CDR3 protein: CASSLGGAGQETQYF
CDR3 DNA: TGCGCCAGCAGCTTGGGGGGAGCGGGCCAAGAGACCCAGTACTTC

CDR3 length: 15
clone size: few
J gene: TRBJ1-1
D gene: TRBD1
V gene: TRBV9
CDR3 protein: CASSVRDRGGTEAFF
CDR3 DNA: TGTGCCAGCAGCGTCAGGGACAGGGGAGGCACTGAAGCTTTCTTT

CDR3 length: 16
clone size: few
J gene: TRBJ2-1
D gene: TRBD2
V gene: TRBV14
CDR3 protein: CASSQYTGTTWNEQFF
CDR3 DNA: TGTGCCAGCAGCCAATACACCGGGACTACCTGGAATGAGCAGTTCTTC

CDR3 length: 13
clone size: few
J gene: TRBJ2-1
D gene: .
V gene: TRBV29-1
CDR3 protein: CSVTKRTYNEQFF
CDR3 DNA: TGCAGCGTTACTAAGCGCACCTACAATGAGCAGTTCTTC

CDR3 length: 15
clone size: .
J gene: TRBJ2-2
D gene: TRBD1
V gene: TRBV5-1
CDR3 protein: CASSPGQGVTGELFF
CDR3 DNA: TGCGCCAGCAGCCCGGGACAGGGAGTCACCGGGGAGCTGTTTTTT

CDR3 length: 11
clone size: many
J gene: TRBJ2-3
D gene: .
V gene: TRBV6-5
CDR3 protein: CASTGTDTQYF
CDR3 DNA: TGTGCCAGCACCGGTACAGATACGCAGTATTTT

CDR3 length: 15
clone size: few
J gene: TRBJ2-1
D gene: TRBD2
V gene: TRBV5-1
CDR3 protein: CASSLVAGESNEQFF
CDR3 DNA: TGCGCCAGCAGCTTGGTCGCGGGAGAAAGTAATGAGCAGTTCTTC

CDR3 length: 14
clone size: .
J gene: TRBJ1-2
D gene: .
V gene: TRBV27
CDR3 protein: CASSLSGGQYGYTF
CDR3 DNA: TGTGCCAGCAGTTTATCAGGAGGCCAGTATGGCTACACCTTC

CDR3 length: 15
clone size: few
J gene: TRBJ2-3
D gene: TRBD1
V gene: TRBV27
CDR3 protein: CASSWYRGRVDTQYF
CDR3 DNA: TGTGCCAGCAGTTGGTACAGGGGGCGAGTGGATACGCAGTATTTT

CDR3 length: 15
clone size: few
J gene: TRBJ2-3
D gene: .
V gene: TRBV11-2
CDR3 protein: CASSIGPTFTDTQYF
CDR3 DNA: TGTGCCAGCAGCATAGGTCCCACTTTCACAGATACGCAGTATTTT

CDR3 length: 16
clone size: few
J gene: TRBJ2-7
D gene: TRBD2
V gene: TRBV18
CDR3 protein: CASSPGLAGSSYEQYF
CDR3 DNA: TGTGCCAGCTCACCCGGACTAGCGGGGTCCTCCTACGAGCAGTACTTC

CDR3 length: 14
clone size: .
J gene: TRBJ1-2
D gene: TRBD1
V gene: TRBV9
CDR3 protein: CASSVGSGQGIYTF
CDR3 DNA: TGTGCCAGCAGCGTAGGTTCGGGACAGGGAATATACACCTTC

CDR3 length: 17
clone size: .
J gene: TRBJ1-6
D gene: TRBD1
V gene: TRBV5-1
CDR3 protein: CASSFLGTGGRESPLHF
CDR3 DNA: TGCGCCAGCAGCTTCCTCGGGACAGGTGGACGTGAATCACCCCTCCACTTT